The 8 T cell receptor beta chains below were found in one sample sequenced in a study of blood T cells in healthy people across ages. Primed by a sample-barcoded 5' primer and a J-beta primer mix, a second PCR proceeded for about 7 to 12 cycles. TCRdb itself ran the 5' RACE reads through MiXCR, one entry per CDR3 protein. The table lists about 830,000 distinct CDR3 sequences, 62% of them singletons. The sequencing input was blood. The receptors derive from a man aged 25-45 years in good health.

This chain joins TRBV4-1 and TRBJ2-4; 9 nucleotides agree with TRBD1. This CDR3 region has 16 residues. Germline trimming cut 4 bases from V and 1 base from J; bases unmatched to any gene: 5. The germline V gene has CDR1 MGHRA and CDR2 YSYEKL. The CDR3 bases are TGCGCCAGCAGCCTACAGGGGGCTGGGGCCAAAAACATTCAGTACTTC. Translating gives CASSLQGAGAKNIQYF.

Only a few counts were recorded for this clonotype. The rearrangement links TRBV7-9 to TRBJ2-3; D not resolved. Germline V lookup: CDR1 SEHNR, CDR2 FQNEAQ (reference sequence). The CDR3 has 16 residues. Trimming took 5 bases from V and 2 from J, leaving 17 bases between them. The CDR3 here is CASSPGVLGDTDTQYF. The CDR3 DNA reads TGTGCCAGCAGCCCTGGGGTCCTGGGTGACACAGATACGCAGTATTTT.

V is TRBV28 and J is TRBJ1-6; 7 bases fit TRBD1. V lost 5 bases to trimming and J lost 5 bases; unmatched junction nucleotides: 12. There are 17 residues in the CDR3. The germline CDR1 and CDR2 sequences are MDHEN and SYDVKM. The DNA for the CDR3 is TGTGCCAGCAGTCCCTACTCTGCGACAGGGAATAATTCACCCCTCCACTTT. This gives the protein CASSPYSATGNNSPLHF.

The J gene is TRBJ2-7, the V gene TRBV20-1; tentative D call: TRBD1 (5 bases). CDR1 and CDR2 from the germline V gene are DFQATT and SNEGSKA (reference sequence). The ends were cut back, 6 bases at V and 4 bases at J, with 13 bases in the middle. The CDR3 is made up of 12 amino acids. The CDR3 region is CSAGVDRYEQYF. The DNA of the CDR3 is TGCAGTGCAGGGGTCGATAGGTACGAGCAGTACTTC.

The chain joins TRBV18 to TRBJ2-1, with D maybe TRBD1 (6 bases). The CDR3 length is 16 residues. CDR1 is KGHSH and CDR2 is LQKENI in the germline V gene. V lost 8 bases to trimming and J lost 6 bases, with 23 bases between them. CDR3 amino acids: CASTHRDPSSSNEQFF. As DNA, the CDR3 is TGTGCCAGCACTCACAGGGATCCCTCCTCGAGCAATGAGCAGTTCTTC.

The chain uses TRBV4-1 and TRBJ2-7; a possible D gene is TRBD1 (6 bases). V lost 4 bases and J 2 bases, leaving 15 bases between the germline ends. This CDR3 contains 15 residues. CDR1 MGHRA and CDR2 YSYEKL come from the germline V gene. The CDR3 region is CASSPGANPAYEQYF. The CDR3 DNA reads TGCGCCAGCAGCCCAGGGGCTAATCCGGCCTACGAGCAGTACTTC.

The chain is built from TRBV5-1 and TRBJ2-5, with 8 bases aligning to TRBD1. The CDR3 consists of 16 residues. Germline CDR1 and CDR2: SGHRS and YFSETQ. With V trimmed by 2 bases and J by 5 bases, 11 bases remained unmatched. The CDR3 loop is CASSFKDRTGRETQYF. CDR3 nucleotide sequence: TGCGCCAGCAGCTTCAAAGACAGGACAGGGAGGGAGACCCAGTACTTC.

At least ten counts were recorded for this clonotype. J is TRBJ2-1 and V is TRBV7-3, with TRBD2 matching 8 bases. The CDR3 extends over 15 amino acids. The J segment lost 2 bases and the V segment lost 4 bases, leaving 4 bases of the junction unmatched. The germline gives CDR1 SGHTA, CDR2 FQGTGA. In nucleotides, the CDR3 is TGTGCCAGCAGCTCTAGCGGGTTCACCTACAATGAGCAGTTCTTC. It is translated as CASSSSGFTYNEQFF.